This T cell receptor beta chain emerged from a study of OX40 agonist ivuxolimab in advanced cancers. Across the whole study: Patients took ivuxolimab, an agonistic anti-OX40 (CD134) antibody.

The method was immunoSEQ multiplex PCR; TCRdb's version includes in-frame clones alone and lacks a portion of them. The sample has over 60,000 clones, roughly 82% seen once. Patients with autoimmune history or systemic immunosuppression were excluded. Germline V gene data show CDR1 as SEHNR and CDR2 as FQNEAQ (reference sequence). The ends were cut back, 3 bases at V and 4 bases at J, with 6 bases in the middle. The length of the CDR3 is 12 residues. This clone has just a few counts. What it binds is unknown. Study findings and constraints: In a subset of nonresponders, normalized T-cell clonal expansion was also low. Among T cells, CD8+ cells averaged more expanded clones than CD4+ cells.

This specimen was CD4+ or CD8+ T cells sorted from blood, taken in a trial of the OX40 agonist ivuxolimab. This sequence originates from an adult with an advanced solid tumor such as melanoma, head and neck, liver or kidney cancer. This chain uses TRBV7-9 with TRBJ1-1; D possibly corresponds to TRBD1 (5 bases). CDR3 sequence (DNA): TGTGCCAGCAGCTTCAGGGCCACTGAAGCTTTCTTT. Amino acid sequence: CASSFRATEAFF.